The 14 T cell receptor beta chains given below trace back to one sample, sequenced in a study of blood T cell repertoires in COVID-19. Assay used: immunoSEQ multiplex PCR; TCRdb lists only in-frame clones, some missing. Of just over 300,000 clones listed, 85% to 90% were seen once; the top ten hold about 4.2%. The sequencing sample was made of PBMCs or T cells enriched from blood (not recorded which). These receptors were taken from a man aged 25-40 years who had recovered from COVID-19.

The J gene is TRBJ1-2, the V gene TRBV14, with a tentative D call TRBD1 (5 bases). Between the trimmed V and J ends, which lost 4 bases and 3 bases, there was a span of 15 bases. The CDR3 sequence is 15 residues long. Germline lookup yields CDR1 SGHDN and CDR2 FVKESK. The CDR3 reads CASSLIGGYDYGYTF. The CDR3 DNA sequence: TGTGCCAGCAGCCTAATCGGGGGGTACGACTATGGCTACACCTTC.

This chain links TRBV28 with TRBJ2-3; 10 bases match TRBD2. Trimming removed 5 bases from V and 5 bases from J; junction bases left unmatched: 10. The CDR3 extends over 16 amino acids. The germline CDR1 and CDR2 sequences are MDHEN and SYDVKM. In nucleotides, the CDR3 is TGTGCCAGCAGTATTATAGCGGGGGGCATTAGAGATACGCAGTATTTT. As protein: CASSIIAGGIRDTQYF.

The chain uses TRBV19 and TRBJ1-5; 8 bases map to TRBD1. The CDR3 is made up of 16 amino acids. V shed 3 bases, J shed 5 bases, and the junction held 9 bases outside the gene matches. Per the germline V gene, CDR1 is LNHDA and CDR2 is SQIVND (reference sequence). CDR3 sequence: CASSIRTGSWYQPQHF. For the CDR3, the DNA is TGTGCCAGTAGTATCAGGACAGGGTCATGGTATCAGCCCCAGCATTTT.

The rearrangement links TRBV6-5 to TRBJ1-2, with D perhaps TRBD1 (6 bases). The V and J ends lost 11 bases and 4 bases respectively, with 20 bases between them. Germline lookup yields CDR1 MNHEY and CDR2 SVGAGI. The CDR3 is 14 amino acids. As DNA, the CDR3 is TGTGCCTCCGCACCCGGGACACGTGGCTATGGCTACACCTTC. It translates to CASAPGTRGYGYTF.

V and J are TRBV19 and TRBJ2-1; 11 nucleotides agree with TRBD1. Germline values: CDR1 LNHDA, CDR2 SQIVND (reference sequence). The CDR3 length is 14 residues. V gave up 5 bases and J gave up 7 bases; unmatched junction bases: 4. In DNA, the CDR3 is TGTGCCAGTAGTTGGACAGGGGGCTGGAATGAGCAGTTCTTC. Residues: CASSWTGGWNEQFF.

By share, this clone counts as medium-sized (0.01 to 0.1%). Distinct nucleotide sequences in the sample also encode this CDR3. V gene TRBV27 combines with J gene TRBJ2-3; a weak D match, TRBD1 (6 bases). Germline V gene lookup returns CDR1 MNHEY and CDR2 SMNVEV (reference sequence). Deletions cut 2 bases from V and 3 bases from J, with 15 bases between. CDR3 size: 16 residues. The CDR3, as DNA: TGTGCCAGCAGTTTAGCCAGGGGAAAAGGGACAGATACGCAGTATTTT. This codes for CASSLARGKGTDTQYF.

The rearrangement uses TRBV27 and TRBJ1-2; D possibly corresponds to TRBD1 (5 bases). Deletions cut 4 bases from V and 5 bases from J, with 20 bases between. CDR3 length equals 16 residues. Germline assignment: CDR1 MNHEY and CDR2 SMNVEV (reference sequence). CDR3 sequence (DNA): TGTGCCAGCAGTTCAATCGCGGCCAGGGCCAATTATGGCTACACCTTC. Protein sequence: CASSSIAARANYGYTF.

This chain connects TRBV7-9 to TRBJ1-4; 9 bases fit TRBD1. CDR3 length: 15 amino acids. Per germline, CDR1 SEHNR and CDR2 FQNEAQ (reference sequence). The trim removed 4 bases at V and 4 bases at J, leaving 4 bases unmatched. CDR3 DNA: TGTGCCAGCAGCTCACTGGACAGGGGTAATGAAAAACTGTTTTTT. Translation gives CASSSLDRGNEKLFF.

The chain couples TRBV3-1 (or the pseudogene TRBV3-2) to TRBJ1-6, with TRBD1 matching over 7 bases. J gave up 9 bases and V 3 bases, and 11 bases lay outside the gene matches. The CDR3 is 16 amino acids. Germline lookup yields CDR1 LGHDT and CDR2 YNNKEL (reference sequence). The CDR3 loop is CASSHFDRVLGSPLHF. As DNA, the CDR3 is TGTGCCAGCAGCCACTTTGACAGGGTGCTAGGTTCACCCCTCCACTTT.

The gene calls are TRBV18 and TRBJ1-6; D possibly corresponds to TRBD1 (6 bases). Germline V lookup: CDR1 KGHSH, CDR2 LQKENI. Trimming removed 2 bases from V and 10 bases from J, with 9 bases in between. The CDR3 spans 13 residues. The CDR3 DNA reads as TGTGCCAGCTCACCAGACAGGCAGTCACCCCTCCACTTT. It yields the protein CASSPDRQSPLHF.

This clone has a single count. The gene calls are TRBV7-2 and TRBJ2-7; D is possibly TRBD2 (6 bases). V lost 5 bases to trimming and J lost 2 bases, with 16 bases between them. Germline V CDR1 and CDR2: SGHTA, FQGNSA. The CDR3 is 15 amino acids. The CDR3 loop reads CASSLGAGGTYEQYF. The CDR3 nucleotides are TGTGCCAGCAGCCTCGGAGCGGGCGGGACCTACGAGCAGTACTTC.

The genes are TRBV5-6 and TRBJ2-7; D is perhaps TRBD2 (6 bases). The CDR3 extends over 14 amino acids. V was pared by 4 bases and J by 3 bases, with 14 bases between. Germline V CDR1 and CDR2: SGHDT, YYEEEE. CDR3 DNA sequence: TGTGCCAGCAGCCGATTACCTAGCGACTACGAGCAGTACTTC. Encoded protein: CASSRLPSDYEQYF.

The chain joins TRBV7-2 to TRBJ2-7; D is unresolved. Trimming shortened V by 3 bases and J by 0 bases, and 3 bases separated the two germline ends. This CDR3 is built from 12 residues. The germline CDR1 and CDR2 sequences are SGHTA and FQGNSA. CDR3 residues: CASSFGSYEQYF. CDR3 nucleotides: TGTGCCAGCAGCTTCGGCTCCTACGAGCAGTACTTC.

The chain recombines TRBV10-2 with TRBJ1-1, with a possible D match to TRBD1 (6 bases). This CDR3 contains 16 residues. Germline V gives CDR1 WSHSY, CDR2 SAAADI. Trimming left V 6 bases short and J 0 bases short, with 17 bases between. The CDR3 nucleotides are TGCGCCAGCAGGGGGCAATGGACAGTGATGAACACTGAAGCTTTCTTT. It is translated as CASRGQWTVMNTEAFF.